This T cell receptor beta chain originates from a study of PD-1 blockade in classical Hodgkin lymphoma. Study at large: Intravenous delivery of nivolumab at 3 mg/kg to patients occurred every 2 weeks. Findings and caveats of the study: CD4+ TCR diversity rose significantly by C4D1, and CD8+ TCR diversity did not. Whoever responded completely had baseline diversity much like that seen in newly diagnosed patients. The study reported lower baseline TCR diversity in newly diagnosed patients than in healthy donors.

Points on this clone: Its matching antigen is unknown.

V was clipped by 5 bases and J by 0 bases, with 16 bases between them. The CDR3 extends over 16 amino acids. CDR1 is MDHEN, CDR2 SYDVKM, per germline. Relapses following autologous stem cell transplantation were seen in all patients, with brentuximab vedotin exposure varying. The table came from immunoSEQ multiplex PCR; TCRdb's copy has only in-frame clones and leaves some out. The sample consists of roughly 150,000 clones, 78% of them appearing once. The origin of this receptor is a human donor with classical Hodgkin lymphoma. The rearrangement links TRBV28 to TRBJ1-1; D unclear. Here the sequenced sample was peripheral blood mononuclear cells (PBMCs), taken before the second cycle of nivolumab. The CDR3 is CASSTSTAWVNTEAFF. Here the CDR3 DNA reads TGTGCCAGCAGTACCTCTACAGCCTGGGTGAACACTGAAGCTTTCTTT.